This T cell receptor beta chain was captured in a study of T cells after yellow fever vaccination. In germline, CDR1 is KGHSH, CDR2 LQKENI. V trimming: 3 bases; J trimming: 4 bases; junction bases outside the gene matches: 19. The CDR3 is 19 residues long. TCRdb re-derived calls from the 5' RACE reads in MiXCR, one entry per CDR3 protein. The sample has roughly 500,000 distinct CDR3 sequences, 15% to 20% seen once. This clonotype has only a few counts. V usage is TRBV18 and J usage is TRBJ2-5, with TRBD1 matching over 8 bases. The sequenced sample was PBMCs, obtained 15 days after the yellow fever booster vaccination. This sequence was found in a young man who received the YFV17D yellow fever vaccine. The CDR3 nucleotides read TGTGCCAGCTCACCCAGACCGACAGGGGCGACCACCGGCGCAGAGACCCAGTACTTC. Residues: CASSPRPTGATTGAETQYF.